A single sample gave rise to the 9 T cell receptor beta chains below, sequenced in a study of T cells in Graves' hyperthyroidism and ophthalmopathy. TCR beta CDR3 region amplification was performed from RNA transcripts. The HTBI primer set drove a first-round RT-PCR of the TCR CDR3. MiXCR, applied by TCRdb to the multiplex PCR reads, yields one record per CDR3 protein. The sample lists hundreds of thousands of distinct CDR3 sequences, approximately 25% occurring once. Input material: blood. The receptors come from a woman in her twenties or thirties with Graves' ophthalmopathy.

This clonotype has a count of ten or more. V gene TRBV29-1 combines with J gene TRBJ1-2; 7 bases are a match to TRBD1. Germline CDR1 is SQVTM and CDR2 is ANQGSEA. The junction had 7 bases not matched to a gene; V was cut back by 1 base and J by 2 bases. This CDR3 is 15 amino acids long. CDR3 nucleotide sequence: TGCAGCGTTGAAGTTAAAAGGGGGCAGAACTATGGCTACACCTTC. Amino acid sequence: CSVEVKRGQNYGYTF.

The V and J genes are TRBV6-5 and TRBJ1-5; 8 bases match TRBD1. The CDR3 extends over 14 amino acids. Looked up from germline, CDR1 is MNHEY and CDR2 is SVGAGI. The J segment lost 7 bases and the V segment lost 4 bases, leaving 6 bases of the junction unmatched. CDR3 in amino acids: CASSSTGTGQPQHF. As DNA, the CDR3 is TGTGCCAGCAGTTCTACCGGGACAGGCCAGCCCCAGCATTTT.

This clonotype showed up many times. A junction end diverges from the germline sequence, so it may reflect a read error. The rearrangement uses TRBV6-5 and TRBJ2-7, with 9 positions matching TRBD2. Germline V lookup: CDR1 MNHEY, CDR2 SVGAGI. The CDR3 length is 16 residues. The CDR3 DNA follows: TGTGGCAGCAGTTACTCGTCCCTAGCGGGGCCCTACGAGCAGTACTTC. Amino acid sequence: CGSSYSSLAGPYEQYF.

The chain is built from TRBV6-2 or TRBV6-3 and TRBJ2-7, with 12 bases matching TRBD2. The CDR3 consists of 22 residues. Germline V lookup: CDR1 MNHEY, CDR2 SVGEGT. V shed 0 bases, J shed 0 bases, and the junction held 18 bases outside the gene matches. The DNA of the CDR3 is TGTGCCAGCAGTTACTCGATTTTTACCCAGGGGGCGACTAGCGGGGGCTCCTACGAGCAGTACTTC. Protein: CASSYSIFTQGATSGGSYEQYF.

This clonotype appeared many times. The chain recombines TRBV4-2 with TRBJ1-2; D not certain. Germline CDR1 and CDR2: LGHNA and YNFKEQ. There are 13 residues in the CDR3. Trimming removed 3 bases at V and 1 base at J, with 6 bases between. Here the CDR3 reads CASSQQDNYGYTF. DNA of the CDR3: TGTGCCAGCAGCCAGCAAGATAACTATGGCTACACCTTC.

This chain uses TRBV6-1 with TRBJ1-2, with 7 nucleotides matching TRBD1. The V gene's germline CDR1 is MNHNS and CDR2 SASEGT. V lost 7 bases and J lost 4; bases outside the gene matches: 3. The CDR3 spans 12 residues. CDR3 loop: CASIDRVYGYTF. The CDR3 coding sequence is TGTGCCAGCATAGACAGGGTCTATGGCTACACCTTC.

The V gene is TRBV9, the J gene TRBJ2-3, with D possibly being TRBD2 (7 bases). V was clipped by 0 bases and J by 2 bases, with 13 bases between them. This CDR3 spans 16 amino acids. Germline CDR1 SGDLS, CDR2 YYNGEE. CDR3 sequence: CASSVGLGGLTDTQYF. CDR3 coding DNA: TGTGCCAGCAGCGTAGGCTTGGGGGGGCTCACAGATACGCAGTATTTT. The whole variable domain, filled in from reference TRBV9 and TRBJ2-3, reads DSGVTQTPKHLITATGQRVTLRCSPRSGDLSVYWYQQSLDQGLQFLIQYYNGEERAKGNILERFSAQQFPDLHSELNLSSLELGDSALYFCASSVGLGGLTDTQYFGPGTRLTVL.

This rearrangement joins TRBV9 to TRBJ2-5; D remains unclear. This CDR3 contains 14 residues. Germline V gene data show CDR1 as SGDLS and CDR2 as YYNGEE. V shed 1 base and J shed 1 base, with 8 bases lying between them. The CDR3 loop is CASSVSSRQETQYF. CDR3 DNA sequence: TGTGCCAGCAGCGTAAGCAGCCGCCAAGAGACCCAGTACTTC. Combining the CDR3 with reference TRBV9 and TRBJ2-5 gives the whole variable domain DSGVTQTPKHLITATGQRVTLRCSPRSGDLSVYWYQQSLDQGLQFLIQYYNGEERAKGNILERFSAQQFPDLHSELNLSSLELGDSALYFCASSVSSRQETQYFGPGTRLLVL.

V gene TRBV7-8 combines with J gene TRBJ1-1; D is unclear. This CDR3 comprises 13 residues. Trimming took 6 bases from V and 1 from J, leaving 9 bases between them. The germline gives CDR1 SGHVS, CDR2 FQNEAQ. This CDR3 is CASRFLANTEAFF. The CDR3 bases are TGTGCCAGCAGGTTCCTGGCGAACACTGAAGCTTTCTTT.